Detailed here is one T cell receptor beta chain. Its antigen is undetermined. With the ViraFEST assay, the study expanded antigen-specific CD4+ T cells using viral peptide pools, then sequenced them. The authors isolated CD4+ T cells after about 10 days of culture. None of these healthy vaccinees had been infected with SARS-CoV-2 before vaccination. Researchers reported culturing more than 1.5 million PBMC in each well, adding 8 to 10 IU/ml IL-2 and 10 ug/ml peptides. The CDR3 runs to 16 residues. Trimming stripped 0 bases from V and 6 bases from J, with 17 bases between. CDR1 and CDR2 (germline): SGHVS, FQNEAQ. These data are taken from a study of vaccination effects on CD4 cells after COVID-19. Overall study results and limits: Sampling in the study covered few convalescent patients and included no early post-infection timepoints. Just 1 of 255 vaccine-induced clones in healthy recipients was cross-reactive.

The assay was immunoSEQ multiplex PCR, and TCRdb's table has in-frame clones only and misses some. Of more than 25,000 clones in the sample, about 72% are singletons; the top ten hold around 27%. The source of this sequence is a human donor who received a COVID-19 vaccine. This sample comprised CD4+ T cells from PBMCs cultured with HCoV-229E spike peptides, obtained before COVID-19 vaccination. The chain employs TRBV7-8 and TRBJ1-2; D may be TRBD1 (5 bases). The CDR3 DNA follows: TGTGCCAGCAGCTTAGCGATAGGGGTTCTCCTCAATGGCTACACCTTC. The encoded protein is CASSLAIGVLLNGYTF. Full variable domain (outside the CDR3, taken from reference TRBV7-8 and TRBJ1-2): GAGVSQSPRYKVAKRGQDVALRCDPISGHVSLFWYQQALGQGPEFLTYFQNEAQLDKSGLPSDRFFAERPEGSVSTLKIQRTQQEDSAVYLCASSLAIGVLLNGYTFGSGTRLTVV.